This T cell receptor (beta chain) was identified in a study of shared clonotypes between healthy human individuals. Study-level background: CD4 naive cells filled three plates per donor, CD4 memory three, CD8 naive two and CD8 memory one.

The repertoire was sequenced with immunoSEQ multiplex PCR; TCRdb's copy has only in-frame clones and lacks some. Among about 100,000 clones, roughly 66% were seen once, and the ten largest hold over 20%. The clonotype comes from a woman in her thirties in good health. The sequencing input was memory CD8+ T cells sorted from blood. The subset: CD45RO+ cells pooled with CCR7-negative TemRA cells.

The CDR3 region is CASSFGETASMAQYF. For the CDR3, the DNA is TGTGCCAGCAGTTTCGGGGAGACTGCTAGTATGGCCCAGTACTTC. The V gene is TRBV7-9, the J gene TRBJ2-5, with a tentative D call TRBD2 (5 bases). The germline V gene encodes CDR1 SEHNR and CDR2 FQNEAQ (reference sequence). The CDR3 loop spans 15 amino acids. Trimming shortened V by 6 bases and J by 9 bases, and 23 bases separated the two germline ends. The variable domain in full, with the rest retrieved from reference TRBV7-9 and TRBJ2-5, is DTGVSQNPRHKITKRGQNVTFRCDPISEHNRLYWYRQTLGQGPEFLTYFQNEAQLEKSRLLSDRFSAERPKGSFSTLEIQRTEQGDSAMYLCASSFGETASMAQYFGPGTRLLVL.